This T cell receptor (beta chain) was sequenced in a study of T cells in tuberculosis. Time point reported: new active TB diagnosis, blood taken before or within 7 days of starting treatment. Using immunoSEQ multiplex PCR, the repertoire was profiled, and TCRdb retains in-frame clones only, with some absent. The sample carries about 35,000 clones, 92% recorded once. Sequences were derived from PBMCs, sampled at tuberculosis diagnosis. This receptor was taken from an adult with tuberculosis. Some clones in this sample may be carry-over from other donors' samples.

CDR3 residues: CASSDDRGPGNTIYF. In nucleotides, the CDR3 is TGTGCCAGCAGCGACGACAGGGGGCCTGGAAACACCATATATTTT. The rearrangement links TRBV9 to TRBJ1-3; 10 bases fit TRBD1. CDR3 length equals 15 residues. Unmatched junction bases numbered 2, after V lost 3 bases and J lost 2 bases. The germline V gene encodes CDR1 SGDLS and CDR2 YYNGEE.